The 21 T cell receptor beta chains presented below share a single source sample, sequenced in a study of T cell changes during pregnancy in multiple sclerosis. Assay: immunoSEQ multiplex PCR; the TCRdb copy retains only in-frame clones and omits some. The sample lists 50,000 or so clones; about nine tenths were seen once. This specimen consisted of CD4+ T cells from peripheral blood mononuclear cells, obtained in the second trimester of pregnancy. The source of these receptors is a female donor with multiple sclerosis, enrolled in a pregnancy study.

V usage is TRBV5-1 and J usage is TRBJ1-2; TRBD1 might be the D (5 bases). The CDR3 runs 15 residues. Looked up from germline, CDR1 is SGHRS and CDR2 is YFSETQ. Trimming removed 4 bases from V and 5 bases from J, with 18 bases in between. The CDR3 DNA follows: TGCGCCAGCAGCCTCGACTCTAACCCAGGGTATGGCTACACCTTC. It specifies CASSLDSNPGYGYTF.

DNA for the CDR3: TGTGCCAGCAGCTTAGTAAGACAGTTTACCTACGAGCAGTACTTC. The encoded protein is CASSLVRQFTYEQYF. The genes are TRBV7-9 and TRBJ2-7; D is perhaps TRBD1 (5 bases). The CDR3 runs 15 residues. Germline values: CDR1 SEHNR, CDR2 FQNEAQ (reference sequence). V was cut by 1 base and J by 2 bases, with 12 bases left in between. The whole variable domain, filled in from reference TRBV7-9 and TRBJ2-7, reads DTGVSQNPRHKITKRGQNVTFRCDPISEHNRLYWYRQTLGQGPEFLTYFQNEAQLEKSRLLSDRFSAERPKGSFSTLEIQRTEQGDSAMYLCASSLVRQFTYEQYFGPGTRLTVT.

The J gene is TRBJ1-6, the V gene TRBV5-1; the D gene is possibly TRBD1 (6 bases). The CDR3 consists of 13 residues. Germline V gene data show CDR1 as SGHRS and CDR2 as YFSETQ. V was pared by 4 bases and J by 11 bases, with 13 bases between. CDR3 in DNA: TGCGCCAGCAGCCCCACAGGGTCCCCACCCCTCCACTTT. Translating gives CASSPTGSPPLHF.

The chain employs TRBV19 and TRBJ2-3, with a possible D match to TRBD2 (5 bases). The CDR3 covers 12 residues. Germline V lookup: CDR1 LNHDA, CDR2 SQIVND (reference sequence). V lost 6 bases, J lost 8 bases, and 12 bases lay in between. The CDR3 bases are TGTGCCAGTAGGGACTCCGGAGGTACGCAGTATTTT. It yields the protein CASRDSGGTQYF.

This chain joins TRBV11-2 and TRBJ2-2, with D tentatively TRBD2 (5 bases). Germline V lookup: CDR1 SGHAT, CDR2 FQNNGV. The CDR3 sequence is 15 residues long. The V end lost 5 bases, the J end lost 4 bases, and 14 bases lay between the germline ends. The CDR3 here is CASSTTHRGTGELFF. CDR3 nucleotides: TGTGCCAGCAGCACGACCCATCGGGGCACCGGGGAGCTGTTTTTT.

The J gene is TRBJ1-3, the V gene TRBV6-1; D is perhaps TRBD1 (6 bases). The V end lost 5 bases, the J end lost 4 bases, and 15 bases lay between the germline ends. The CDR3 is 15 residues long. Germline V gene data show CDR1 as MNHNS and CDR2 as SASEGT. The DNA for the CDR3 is TGTGCCAGCAGTAAACAGGGTTTTGCGGGAAACACCATATATTTT. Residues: CASSKQGFAGNTIYF.

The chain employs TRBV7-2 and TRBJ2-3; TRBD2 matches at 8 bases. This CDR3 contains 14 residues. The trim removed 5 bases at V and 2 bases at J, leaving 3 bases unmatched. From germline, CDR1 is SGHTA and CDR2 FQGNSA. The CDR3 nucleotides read TGTGCCAGCAGCCGGGGGGGGTCCACAGATACGCAGTATTTT. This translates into CASSRGGSTDTQYF.

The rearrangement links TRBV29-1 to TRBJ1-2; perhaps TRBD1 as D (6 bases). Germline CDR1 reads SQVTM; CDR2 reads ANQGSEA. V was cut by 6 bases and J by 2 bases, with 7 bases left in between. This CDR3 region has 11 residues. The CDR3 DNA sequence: TGCAGCGTGGACAGCAACTATGGCTACACCTTC. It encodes CSVDSNYGYTF.

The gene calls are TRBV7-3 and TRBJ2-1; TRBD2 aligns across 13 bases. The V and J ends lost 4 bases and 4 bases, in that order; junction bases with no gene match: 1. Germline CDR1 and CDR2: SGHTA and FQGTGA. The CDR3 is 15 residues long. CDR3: CASSSLAGGYNEQFF. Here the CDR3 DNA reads TGTGCCAGCAGCTCACTAGCGGGGGGGTACAATGAGCAGTTCTTC.

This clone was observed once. Written as DNA, the CDR3 is TGTGCCAGCAGACGTACTAGCGGGGTAGGGGAGCTGTTTTTT. Translated: CASRRTSGVGELFF. The chain joins TRBV6-5 to TRBJ2-2; 10 nucleotides line up with TRBD2. The CDR3 length is 14 residues. V lost 6 bases to trimming and J lost 8 bases; unmatched junction nucleotides: 6. Germline values: CDR1 MNHEY, CDR2 SVGAGI.

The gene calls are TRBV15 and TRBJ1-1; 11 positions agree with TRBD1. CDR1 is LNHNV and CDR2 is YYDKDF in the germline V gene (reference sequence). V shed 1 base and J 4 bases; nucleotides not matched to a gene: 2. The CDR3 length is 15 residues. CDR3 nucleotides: TGTGCCACCAGCAGAGGGGACAGGGGGAGCACTGAAGCTTTCTTT. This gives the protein CATSRGDRGSTEAFF.

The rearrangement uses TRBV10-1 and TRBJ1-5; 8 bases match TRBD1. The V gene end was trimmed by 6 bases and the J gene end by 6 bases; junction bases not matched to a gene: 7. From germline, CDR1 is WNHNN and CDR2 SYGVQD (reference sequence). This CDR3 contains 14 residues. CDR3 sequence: CASRLTGGLQPQHF. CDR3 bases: TGCGCCAGCAGACTTACAGGGGGACTTCAGCCCCAGCATTTT.

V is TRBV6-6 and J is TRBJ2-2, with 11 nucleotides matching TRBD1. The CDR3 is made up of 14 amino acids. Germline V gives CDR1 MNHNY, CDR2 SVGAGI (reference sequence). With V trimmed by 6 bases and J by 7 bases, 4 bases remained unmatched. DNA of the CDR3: TGTGCCAGCAGAGGACAGGGGGCCGACGGGGAGCTGTTTTTT. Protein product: CASRGQGADGELFF.

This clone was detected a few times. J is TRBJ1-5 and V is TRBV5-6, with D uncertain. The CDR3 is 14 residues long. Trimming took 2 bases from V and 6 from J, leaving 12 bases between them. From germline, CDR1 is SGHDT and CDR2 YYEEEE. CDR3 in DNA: TGTGCCAGCAGCTTAAAGAGGGTGAGTCAGCCCCAGCATTTT. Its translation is CASSLKRVSQPQHF.

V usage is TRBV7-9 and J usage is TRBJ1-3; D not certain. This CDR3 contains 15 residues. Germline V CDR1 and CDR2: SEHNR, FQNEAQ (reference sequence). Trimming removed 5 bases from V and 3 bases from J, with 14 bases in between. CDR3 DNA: TGTGCCAGCAGCCCGCCATTCCGGTTTGGAAACACCATATATTTT. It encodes CASSPPFRFGNTIYF.

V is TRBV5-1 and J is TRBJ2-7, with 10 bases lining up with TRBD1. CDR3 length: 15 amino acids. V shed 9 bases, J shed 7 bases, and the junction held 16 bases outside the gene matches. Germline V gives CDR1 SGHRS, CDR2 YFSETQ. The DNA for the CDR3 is TGCGCCATCGAAGTAAGTAGGGACAGGGGTCGGGAGCAGTACTTC. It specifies CAIEVSRDRGREQYF. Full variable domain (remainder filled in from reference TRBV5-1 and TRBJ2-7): KAGVTQTPRYLIKTRGQQVTLSCSPISGHRSVSWYQQTPGQGLQFLFEYFSETQRNKGNFPGRFSGRQFSNSRSEMNVSTLELGDSALYLCAIEVSRDRGREQYFGPGTRLTVT.

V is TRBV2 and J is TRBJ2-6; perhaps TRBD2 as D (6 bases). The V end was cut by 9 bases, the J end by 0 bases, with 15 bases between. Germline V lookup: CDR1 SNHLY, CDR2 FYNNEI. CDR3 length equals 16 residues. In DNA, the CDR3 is TGTGCCAGGGGGGGTTTTGAGAGCTCTGGGGCCAACGTCCTGACTTTC. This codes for CARGGFESSGANVLTF.

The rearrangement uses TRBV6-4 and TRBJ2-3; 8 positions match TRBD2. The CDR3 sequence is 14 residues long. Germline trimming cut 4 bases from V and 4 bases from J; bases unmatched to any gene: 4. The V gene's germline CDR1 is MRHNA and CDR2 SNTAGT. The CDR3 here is CASSVRGGPDTQYF. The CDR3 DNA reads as TGTGCCAGCAGTGTTCGGGGGGGGCCAGATACGCAGTATTTT.

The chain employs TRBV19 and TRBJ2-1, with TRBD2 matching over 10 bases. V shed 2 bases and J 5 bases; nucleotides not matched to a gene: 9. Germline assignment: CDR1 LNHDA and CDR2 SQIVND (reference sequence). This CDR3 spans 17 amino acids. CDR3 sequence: CASSIRLAGASNNEQFF. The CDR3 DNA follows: TGTGCCAGTAGTATAAGGCTAGCGGGGGCCTCGAACAATGAGCAGTTCTTC.

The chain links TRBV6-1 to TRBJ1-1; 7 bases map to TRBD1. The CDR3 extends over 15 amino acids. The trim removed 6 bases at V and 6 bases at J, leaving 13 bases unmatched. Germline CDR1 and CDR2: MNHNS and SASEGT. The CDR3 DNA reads TGTGCCAGCAGGAAACCTGGGACAGTAAGCCCTGAAGCTTTCTTT. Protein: CASRKPGTVSPEAFF.

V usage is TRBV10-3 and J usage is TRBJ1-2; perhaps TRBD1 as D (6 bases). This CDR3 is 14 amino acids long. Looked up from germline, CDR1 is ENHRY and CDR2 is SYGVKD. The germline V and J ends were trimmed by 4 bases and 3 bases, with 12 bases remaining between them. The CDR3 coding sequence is TGTGCCATCAGTGCTACAGGGCAGGACTATGGCTACACCTTC. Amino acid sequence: CAISATGQDYGYTF.